A selection of T cell receptor beta chains follows, all from one sample in a study of CD8 T cells in Susac syndrome. One entry per CDR3 protein results from TCRdb running MiXCR on the immunoSEQ multiplex PCR reads. The sample yields 250,000 to 300,000 distinct CDR3 sequences, approximately 89% seen once. Sequenced: CD8+ T cells from PBMCs. These receptor sequences come from a human donor with multiple sclerosis. Both conserved end residues are part of each CDR3. The order of the fields is J gene, V gene, CDR3 length, clone size, D gene, CDR3 DNA, CDR3 protein. D genes are given only for firm matches. Size is stated for part of the rows, as once, few or many counts, or as a class when the clone is expanded.

TRBJ2-3,TRBV6-2/TRBV6-3,15,NA,NA,TGTGCCAGCAGTTATCGTGACGCTGGGGGAGATACGCAGTATTTT,CASSYRDAGGDTQYF
TRBJ2-7,TRBV12-3/TRBV12-4,15,NA,NA,TGTGCCAGCAGTCCCCCGGGGATAGATCTCTACGAGCAGTACTTC,CASSPPGIDLYEQYF
TRBJ1-2,TRBV2,15,NA,TRBD1,TGTGCCAGCAGTCTTCGACAGGGCTCGGGCTATGGCTACACCTTC,CASSLRQGSGYGYTF
TRBJ1-1,TRBV28,17,NA,NA,TGTGCCAGCAGTTCCGCCCGACGGGCGGCGGGAAACACTGAAGCTTTCTTT,CASSSARRAAGNTEAFF
TRBJ1-3,TRBV7-9,15,NA,NA,TGTGCCAGCAGCTTTGACCGGGGGAGAGGAAACACCATATATTTT,CASSFDRGRGNTIYF
TRBJ2-7,TRBV30,11,NA,NA,TGTGCCTGGAGTCCCGGGTACGAGCAGTACTTC,CAWSPGYEQYF
TRBJ2-3,TRBV29-1,13,NA,NA,TGCAGCGTTGAATACCTGAGCACAGATACGCAGTATTTT,CSVEYLSTDTQYF
TRBJ2-3,TRBV19,14,NA,NA,TGTGCCAGTAGTATAGGGGCAGGTCCAGATACGCAGTATTTT,CASSIGAGPDTQYF
TRBJ1-2,TRBV20-1,14,NA,NA,TGCAGTGCTAGTCAACACGGGCTAAACTATGGCTACACCTTC,CSASQHGLNYGYTF
TRBJ2-4,TRBV21-1,17,once,NA,TGTGCCAGCAGCAATCCCCCCCCGACAGGGACTCCGGACATTCAGTACTTC,CASSNPPPTGTPDIQYF
TRBJ2-5,TRBV29-1,14,NA,NA,TGCAGCGTTGAAGATCATGGCGGAGAAGAGACCCAGTACTTC,CSVEDHGGEETQYF
TRBJ2-3,TRBV12-3/TRBV12-4,15,NA,NA,TGTGCCAGCAGGAACTGGACTCAGAGGGTAGATACGCAGTATTTT,CASRNWTQRVDTQYF
TRBJ1-5,TRBV6-2/TRBV6-3,16,NA,TRBD1,TGTGCCAGCAGCTCCAAGGGACAGGGGTTGGTCAAGCCCCAGCATTTT,CASSSKGQGLVKPQHF
TRBJ2-1,TRBV28,13,NA,NA,TGTGCCAGCAGCCCCCCAATAGACAATGAGCAGTTCTTC,CASSPPIDNEQFF
TRBJ1-2,TRBV7-9,15,once,NA,TGTGCCAGCAGCTTAGGTCTTGGGGATAACTATGGCTACACCTTC,CASSLGLGDNYGYTF
TRBJ2-7,TRBV6-1,12,NA,TRBD1,TGTGCCAGCGGGACAGTAACCTACGAGCAGTACTTC,CASGTVTYEQYF
TRBJ2-7,TRBV7-9,14,NA,NA,TGTGCCAGCAGCATACAGGGACTTCCCTACGAGCAGTACTTC,CASSIQGLPYEQYF
TRBJ2-1,TRBV12-3/TRBV12-4,14,once,NA,TGTGCCAGCACCTCCAAGGGAGGCTACAATGAGCAGTTCTTC,CASTSKGGYNEQFF
TRBJ2-1,TRBV20-1,14,NA,NA,TGCAGTGCTAGAGAAGTGCCGGAGGGGACCGCCCAGTTCTTC,CSAREVPEGTAQFF
TRBJ2-1,TRBV9,15,NA,TRBD1,TGTGCCAGCAGCTACGGGACAGGCTTCAACAATGAGCAGTTCTTC,CASSYGTGFNNEQFF
TRBJ1-5,TRBV28,16,once,NA,TGTGCCAGCAGAATGGGGTTTGGAGACGGCAATCAGCCCCAGCATTTT,CASRMGFGDGNQPQHF
TRBJ2-2,TRBV5-1,16,once,TRBD2,TGCGCCAGCAGACCACTAGCGGGGGTCAACACCGGGGAGCTGTTTTTT,CASRPLAGVNTGELFF
TRBJ2-1,TRBV20-1,17,NA,TRBD2,TGCAGTGCTAGCAAAATTAGCGGGTGGGGCTCCTACAATGAGCAGTTCTTC,CSASKISGWGSYNEQFF
TRBJ2-3,TRBV6-5,15,NA,NA,TGTGCCAGCAGTTACGCCGGGACCGACACAGATACGCAGTATTTT,CASSYAGTDTDTQYF
TRBJ2-3,TRBV7-8,13,few,NA,TGTGCCAGCAGCTTAGTAGGAGCAGATACGCAGTATTTT,CASSLVGADTQYF
TRBJ2-5,TRBV29-1,18,NA,NA,TGCAGCGTTGGGCCGGAGGGAGGTTGGAATCCCGAACAAGAGACCCAGTACTTC,CSVGPEGGWNPEQETQYF
TRBJ1-4,TRBV27,15,once,TRBD1,TGTGCCAGCAGTTCTATCTGGACAGGGCTAGAAAAACTGTTTTTT,CASSSIWTGLEKLFF
TRBJ1-2,TRBV7-3,13,NA,TRBD1,TGTGCCAGCAGCCTCGGGACAGGGATAGGCTACACCTTC,CASSLGTGIGYTF
TRBJ2-1,TRBV25-1,16,NA,NA,TGTGCCAGCAGTGAATATATAGGGGGAGGGACCAATGAGCAGTTCTTC,CASSEYIGGGTNEQFF